The source of this TCR beta chain is a study of lymphopenia after photon versus proton radiotherapy. The CDR3 has 15 amino acids. The germline CDR1 and CDR2 sequences are SGHAT and FQDESV (reference sequence). Trimming removed 5 bases at V and 0 bases at J, with 14 bases between. Sequencing used immunoSEQ multiplex PCR; TCRdb keeps in-frame clones, though not all of them. Here the sample spans more than 45,000 clones, more than 85% being singletons. Here the sequenced sample was peripheral blood, taken from a patient treated with photon-based radiotherapy. This clonotype was obtained from a woman aged 35 to 49 with cholangiocarcinoma. The J gene is TRBJ2-7, the V gene TRBV11-1; D remains ambiguous. CDR3 in DNA: TGTGCCAGCAGCCCCCTTGGCACGGTCTCCTACGAGCAGTACTTC. It specifies CASSPLGTVSYEQYF.